This TCR beta chain was found in a study of tumor-infiltrating lymphocytes in primary liver carcinoma (dated by TCRdb to 2017 to 2019). Background for the entire study: Surgical resection was performed in China between 2015 and early 2016 on about 5 patients with histopathologically diagnosed primary liver carcinoma. Of the five patients (three men and two women, aged 30 to 69 years), four had hepatocellular carcinoma and one had combined HCC and intrahepatic cholangiocarcinoma. The five patients had tumors staged T1-T3 N0M0, with maximum diameters ranging from roughly 4 to 10 cm. Samples yielded roughly 3.65 to 7.5 million productive TCRbeta reads; read depth did not differ significantly between tissue types. For each liver tumor, the study sampled five regions along with adjacent normal tissue and blood, and applied TCRbeta repertoire sequencing, expression microarrays and whole-exome sequencing. A total of 35 specimens from 5 patients underwent TCRbeta repertoire sequencing, comprising about 25 tumor regions, 5 adjacent noncancerous liver tissues and 5 peripheral blood samples. Technical replicate repertoires showed high reproducibility, with mean shared-clone rates near 0.89 and correlation coefficients above 0.95. The investigation overall reported the following: Repertoire overlap was found to be higher between tumor regions (mean around 35%) than between tumor-adjacent (about 17%) or tumor-blood (14%) pairs, consistent with antigen-driven expansion. Only a few patients were included in the study, and the authors note that the findings should be validated in a larger study. Bulk unsorted samples precluded comparing CD4+ and CD8+ T cell repertoires. Because sequencing covered only the TCR beta chain and unpaired alpha chains were not captured, true repertoire diversity is likely underestimated. The top 250 clones accounted for a significantly greater share of the repertoire in tumors than in blood (p = 0.039).

Using a constant-region primer and ProtoScript II reverse transcriptase, TCRbeta-specific cDNA was reverse-transcribed from approximately 500 ng total RNA. TCRbeta libraries were built with three nested multiplex PCR rounds, a slightly modified ARM-PCR procedure. Multiplex TRBV1-TRBV30 forward primers and a Cbeta reverse primer were used in the first two PCR rounds, each of which was run for 10 to 11 cycles. Sample barcodes and Illumina adapters were added in a final 25-cycle PCR with Deep VentR polymerase. Before sequencing, amplicons between 200 and 500 bp were purified from gel using a QIAquick gel extraction kit. The TCRbeta amplicons were sequenced with 250-bp paired-end reads on an Illumina HiSeq 2500. From the authors' description of their analysis: Trimmomatic v0.33 was used to quality-trim the reads, and FLASH v1.2.11 was used to merge paired reads so that full CDR3 sequences could be recovered. V, D and J germline segments were assigned to the rearranged TCRbeta sequences by MiGEC v1.2.1b. Clonotype statistics and Shannon-Wiener diversity indices were computed with VDJtools v1.0.0. To reduce sampling bias, subsequent analyses other than the diversity analysis used only the 250 most abundant clonotypes in each sample. TCRdb reprocessing: public reads trimmed at Q25 with fastp, clones called with MiXCR, in-frame beta chains kept. Entries that share a CDR3 protein sequence are merged under the most common genes and DNA. TCRdb, not the authors, supplied the V and J calls. A total of 310,000 or so distinct CDR3 sequences appear in this sample, roughly 60% of them only once. The leading ten clones occupy more than 15% of the sample.

The CDR3 runs 16 amino acids, cysteine and phenylalanine included. Of the read, only the CDR3 DNA is kept; its 48 bases are in frame from base 1. Per the germline V gene, MNHNS is the CDR1 and SASEGT is the CDR2. Cut back by 2 bases and 10 bases, the V and J ends lie 21 bases apart. This clonotype has just one count. Which antigen it targets is not known. One base away there is no much larger clone; base qualities are not given. One read alone provides weak support. TRIzol reagent was used to extract blood RNA from unsorted whole blood, while the DNeasy Blood & Tissue kit provided the germline DNA. At the time of sampling, the patients had chronic HBV infection and had not received any treatment. Around 4 milliliters of peripheral blood were collected into K2EDTA tubes before surgery.

The sequence was collected from a woman aged 25 to 39 with primary liver carcinoma and hepatitis B virus infection. The source material was peripheral blood. The V and J segments used are TRBV6-1 and TRBJ2-1; tentative D gene TRBD2, with 5 bases matching. This receptor has the CDR3 CASSENPRYSAEEQFF. The nucleotides are TGTGCCAGCAGTGAAAATCCCCGGTATAGCGCCGAAGAGCAGTTCTTC.